This T cell receptor (beta chain) was obtained from a study of response to subunit inactivated influenza vaccine. This clonotype was picked up many times. Its cognate antigen is unknown. Each CDR3 protein gets one entry after TCRdb re-called the RT-PCR reads with MiXCR. The data show approximately 490,000 distinct CDR3 sequences, roughly 7.9% seen once. Study results and caveats: Authors suggested each seasonal influenza vaccination recruits few new T cells.

CDR3 length: 17 amino acids. J lost 7 bases, V lost 3 bases, and 11 bases had no gene match. Germline CDR1 DFQATT, CDR2 SNEGSKA (reference sequence). The sequencing used PBMCs from blood, collected around 25 months after vaccination. The TCR originated in a man aged 45 to 70 who received an inactivated influenza vaccine. J is TRBJ2-5 and V is TRBV20-1; 16 bases match TRBD2. CDR3 nucleotide sequence: TGCAGTGCTAGGCCGGGACTAGCGGGAGGGCCGAGAGGGACCCAGTACTTC. Amino acids: CSARPGLAGGPRGTQYF.